These 23 T cell receptor beta chains originate from one sample sequenced in a study of T cells in Graves' hyperthyroidism and ophthalmopathy. Template material for amplifying TCR beta CDR3 regions consisted of RNA transcripts. When the TCR CDR3 underwent first-round RT-PCR, the HTBI primer set was used. One entry per CDR3 protein, called by TCRdb with MiXCR from the multiplex PCR reads. Among around 420,000 distinct CDR3 sequences listed, approximately 15% were seen once. Material: blood. These receptors were obtained from a woman in her late teens or twenties with Graves' hyperthyroidism.

V usage is TRBV6-9 and J usage is TRBJ2-7, with a possible D match to TRBD2 (5 bases). CDR1 and CDR2 (germline): MNHGY, SVAAGI. The V end was cut by 3 bases, the J end by 0 bases, with 12 bases between. CDR3 size: 15 residues. As DNA, the CDR3 is TGTGCCAGCAGTTACCCCAGCGGCCGCTCCTACGAGCAGTACTTC. This codes for CASSYPSGRSYEQYF.

At least ten counts were recorded for this clonotype. The chain uses TRBV2 and TRBJ2-1; D is possibly TRBD1 (6 bases). Trimming stripped 6 bases from V and 9 bases from J, with 18 bases between. The CDR3 extends over 14 amino acids. Germline V gene data show CDR1 as SNHLY and CDR2 as FYNNEI. The CDR3 nucleotides are TGTGCCAGCAGCTTTCAGGGGAATCCTGCTGAGCAGTTCTTC. Encoded protein: CASSFQGNPAEQFF.

This clonotype was found a few times. The CDR3 nucleotides are TGCAGTGCTAGAGGGACAGGCTATGGCTACACCTTC. This codes for CSARGTGYGYTF. This chain connects TRBV20-1 to TRBJ1-2, with 7 bases identical to TRBD1. This CDR3 region has 12 residues. V trimming: 1 base; J trimming: 4 bases; junction bases outside the gene matches: 0. CDR1 is DFQATT, CDR2 SNEGSKA, per germline (reference sequence).

This clonotype was counted a few times. V is TRBV9 and J is TRBJ1-2, with D perhaps TRBD1 (6 bases). This CDR3 comprises 15 residues. The germline gives CDR1 SGDLS, CDR2 YYNGEE. Trimming left V 0 bases short and J 8 bases short, with 17 bases between. DNA of the CDR3: TGTGCCAGCAGCGTAGAGGGGGGCGGATTGGACGGCTACACCTTC. Encoded protein: CASSVEGGGLDGYTF.

This sequence joins TRBV6-1 and TRBJ1-5; D perhaps matches TRBD1 (6 bases). CDR3 size: 15 residues. V dropped 7 bases and J dropped 3 bases, with 16 bases sitting between them. CDR1 is MNHNS, CDR2 SASEGT, per germline. CDR3 bases: TGTGCCAGCAAACTGGGAGGGGGGATCAATCAGCCCCAGCATTTT. It encodes CASKLGGGINQPQHF.

A note on this clonotype: A much larger clone is a single base away; this may be a read error. The chain joins TRBV4-1 to TRBJ2-2; D gene ambiguous. Germline CDR1 is MGHRA and CDR2 is YSYEKL. The CDR3 runs to 17 residues. DNA for the CDR3: TGCGCCAGCAGCCAAGATCGTTTCAGCGAGAACGCCGGGGAGCTGTTTTTT. Its translation: CASSQDRFSENAGELFF.

This clonotype came up a few times. The chain recombines TRBV6-5 with TRBJ1-4; 9 bases line up with TRBD1. The CDR3 covers 16 residues. The germline CDR1 and CDR2 sequences are MNHEY and SVGAGI. J lost 4 bases, V lost 0 bases, and 3 bases had no gene match. The DNA for the CDR3 is TGTGCCAGCAGTTACTCCTCGACAGGGGGTAATGAAAAACTGTTTTTT. Translating it yields CASSYSSTGGNEKLFF.

This clonotype occurred many times. This chain uses TRBV2 with TRBJ1-2; possible D gene TRBD1, 5 bases. CDR3 size: 15 residues. V was shortened by 6 bases and J by 2 bases, with 16 bases between the two germline ends. The germline V gene encodes CDR1 SNHLY and CDR2 FYNNEI. CDR3 bases: TGTGCCAGCAGGTTCAGGGTGGAAGTGAACTATGGCTACACCTTC. The encoded protein is CASRFRVEVNYGYTF.

This clonotype was found many times. The chain is built from TRBV11-2 and TRBJ1-1; D unclear. The CDR3 runs to 13 residues. V was cut by 1 base and J by 0 bases, with 3 bases left in between. From germline, CDR1 is SGHAT and CDR2 FQNNGV. The CDR3: CASSLALNTEAFF. The CDR3 bases are TGTGCCAGCAGCTTAGCTCTGAACACTGAAGCTTTCTTT.

This clonotype showed up many times. This chain links TRBV20-1 with TRBJ2-7, with TRBD2 matching over 9 bases. The V gene's germline CDR1 is DFQATT and CDR2 SNEGSKA (reference sequence). J was trimmed by 8 bases and V by 4 bases; bases with no gene match: 15. The CDR3 sequence is 15 residues long. CDR3 sequence reads: CSATPLAGSPLKQYF. The DNA of the CDR3 is TGCAGTGCTACCCCTCTAGCGGGAAGCCCTCTCAAGCAGTACTTC.

The chain has TRBV19 and TRBJ1-1, with a weak D call TRBD1 (6 bases). The V gene lost 4 bases and the J gene lost 1 base, with 16 bases spanning the gap. The V gene's germline CDR1 is LNHDA and CDR2 SQIVND (reference sequence). The length of the CDR3 is 16 residues. The CDR3 DNA follows: TGTGCCAGTAGTACCGACAGGAGGCGGGCGAACACTGAAGCTTTCTTT. Translating it yields CASSTDRRRANTEAFF.

The rearrangement joins TRBV19 to TRBJ2-2, with 9 bases lining up with TRBD2. In germline, CDR1 is LNHDA, CDR2 SQIVND (reference sequence). V lost 5 bases to trimming and J lost 4 bases; unmatched junction nucleotides: 11. This CDR3 has 17 residues. The CDR3 sequence is CASSLIPSSGTTGELFF. In nucleotides, the CDR3 is TGTGCCAGTAGTCTCATTCCCTCTAGCGGGACCACCGGGGAGCTGTTTTTT.

V usage is TRBV5-1 and J usage is TRBJ1-2; 9 bases align to TRBD1. CDR1 and CDR2 from the germline V gene are SGHRS and YFSETQ. Trimming at V came to 4 bases and at J to 8 bases, leaving 6 bases not matched to a gene. This CDR3 contains 13 residues. The DNA for the CDR3 is TGCGCCAGCAGCCTAAGGACAGGGGACGGCTACACCTTC. This encodes CASSLRTGDGYTF. Variable domain in full (rest from reference TRBV5-1 and TRBJ1-2): KAGVTQTPRYLIKTRGQQVTLSCSPISGHRSVSWYQQTPGQGLQFLFEYFSETQRNKGNFPGRFSGRQFSNSRSEMNVSTLELGDSALYLCASSLRTGDGYTFGSGTRLTVV.

CDR3 sequence reads: CSVDGLTDTQYF. For the CDR3, the DNA is TGCAGCGTTGATGGATTGACAGATACGCAGTATTTT. The chain combines TRBV29-1 with TRBJ2-3; D gene unclear. Germline CDR1 SQVTM, CDR2 ANQGSEA. V gave up 3 bases and J gave up 3 bases, with 7 bases separating them. CDR3 length equals 12 residues.

V is TRBV19 and J is TRBJ2-1; TRBD2 matches 12 bases. The ends lost 5 bases at V and 2 bases at J; junction bases unmatched: 7. This CDR3 has 17 amino acids. Germline V lookup: CDR1 LNHDA, CDR2 SQIVND (reference sequence). As DNA, the CDR3 is TGTGCCAGTAGTCTAACTAGCGGGAGGTCGCCCTACAATGAGCAGTTCTTC. Amino acids: CASSLTSGRSPYNEQFF.

As to this clonotype: A junction boundary mismatches the germline segment, possibly from a read error. The CDR3 coding sequence is TGTGCCGGCAGTAGCTGGGGGGCCGACGAGCAGTACTTC. Its translation is CAGSSWGADEQYF. This rearrangement joins TRBV6-1 to TRBJ2-7, with D perhaps assigned TRBD1 or TRBD2 (6 bases each). This CDR3 has 13 residues. CDR1 and CDR2 from the germline V gene are MNHNS and SASEGT.

The sample holds a few counts of this clonotype. This rearrangement joins TRBV11-2 to TRBJ2-7; no firm D call. Germline V gene lookup returns CDR1 SGHAT and CDR2 FQNNGV. The V end was cut by 2 bases, the J end by 4 bases, with 12 bases between. The CDR3 sequence is 14 residues long. The CDR3 DNA reads TGTGCCAGCAGCTTAAACCAAGTCCAATACGAGCAGTACTTC. Translating it yields CASSLNQVQYEQYF.

V is TRBV18 and J is TRBJ2-7; TRBD2 might be the D (6 bases). V lost 2 bases to trimming and J lost 7 bases, with 21 bases between them. Germline V lookup: CDR1 KGHSH, CDR2 LQKENI. This CDR3 region has 16 residues. CDR3 in amino acids: CASSPEAGIVLSEQYF. In DNA form, the CDR3 reads TGTGCCAGCTCACCAGAGGCGGGGATCGTGTTGAGTGAGCAGTACTTC.

The V and J genes are TRBV19 and TRBJ2-7, with 7 bases lining up with TRBD2. The V gene's germline CDR1 is LNHDA and CDR2 SQIVND (reference sequence). This CDR3 spans 13 amino acids. J gave up 7 bases and V 9 bases, and 12 bases lay outside the gene matches. The DNA of the CDR3 is TGTGCCAGCAGGGTGACCACCGGGAGGGAGCAGTACTTC. As protein: CASRVTTGREQYF. Based on the CDR3 plus reference TRBV19 and TRBJ2-7, the full variable domain is DGGITQSPKYLFRKEGQNVTLSCEQNLNHDAMYWYRQDPGQGLRLIYYSQIVNDFQKGDIAEGYSVSREKKESFPLTVTSAQKNPTAFYLCASRVTTGREQYFGPGTRLTVT.

This clonotype came up many times. J is TRBJ2-7 and V is TRBV7-2; 11 bases match TRBD2. Germline V CDR1 and CDR2: SGHTA, FQGNSA. The CDR3 is made up of 18 amino acids. V lost 5 bases to trimming and J lost 3 bases; unmatched junction nucleotides: 15. The CDR3 bases are TGTGCCAGCAGCCCTCGCCGCGACGTAGCGGGGGGGGTCTACGAGCAGTACTTC. Translating gives CASSPRRDVAGGVYEQYF. The complete variable domain, with remaining parts taken from reference TRBV7-2 and TRBJ2-7, reads GAGVSQSPSNKVTEKGKDVELRCDPISGHTALYWYRQSLGQGLEFLIYFQGNSAPDKSGLPSDRFSAERTGGSVSTLTIQRTQQEDSAVYLCASSPRRDVAGGVYEQYFGPGTRLTVT.

This clonotype was recorded many times. V and J are TRBV28 and TRBJ1-2; 10 nucleotides agree with TRBD1. J gave up 5 bases and V 6 bases, and 12 bases lay outside the gene matches. Per the germline V gene, CDR1 is MDHEN and CDR2 is SYDVKM. The CDR3 covers 16 residues. CDR3 loop: CASSLRSWDRGYGYTF. CDR3 bases: TGTGCCAGCAGCCTGCGAAGCTGGGACAGGGGATATGGCTACACCTTC.

CDR3 amino acids: CASSPPGGRGEQFF. Here the CDR3 DNA reads TGTGCCAGCAGTCCCCCGGGGGGCCGAGGTGAGCAGTTCTTC. The J gene is TRBJ2-1, the V gene TRBV12-3 or TRBV12-4; D is possibly TRBD2 (7 bases). The CDR3 runs to 14 residues. The ends were cut back, 5 bases at V and 9 bases at J, with 17 bases in the middle.

This clonotype was detected a few times. The rearrangement links TRBV18 to TRBJ2-5; 7 bases are a match to TRBD2. Germline-derived CDR1 and CDR2 are KGHSH and LQKENI. Trimming took 3 bases from V and 3 from J; bases not matched to a gene: 7. The CDR3 is 15 residues long. The CDR3 DNA is TGTGCCAGCTCACCCTCAGGCGGGAGTGAAGAGACCCAGTACTTC. This sequence encodes CASSPSGGSEETQYF. Looking up the rest from reference TRBV18 and TRBJ2-5 gives the full variable domain: NAGVMQNPRHLVRRRGQEARLRCSPMKGHSHVYWYRQLPEEGLKFMVYLQKENIIDESGMPKERFSAEFPKEGPSILRIQQVVRGDSAAYFCASSPSGGSEETQYFGPGTRLLVL.